The present entry profiles one T cell receptor (beta chain) with its context. Germline V lookup: CDR1 MNHEY, CDR2 SVGAGI. The CDR3 spans 16 residues. Losses at the gene ends were 0 bases for V and 2 bases for J; bases not matched to a gene: 3. Source study methods: Cell counts per sample came from amplifying reference gene primers. TCRdb keeps only in-frame clones here, not all; method: immunoSEQ multiplex PCR. Clone size and V and J calls were adopted from that table, with D and trimming inferred from the DNA. The profile covers a few hundred thousand clones, with about 86% appearing a single time and about 6% taken by the ten largest. This entry comes from a study of blood T cell repertoires in COVID-19. On the study more broadly: The study drew acute and convalescent COVID-19 samples from the United States, Italy and Spain. PBMCs, B-cell-depleted T cells, or T cells provided the cDNA or gDNA that made up the material.

This clonotype originated in a man between 60 and 75 years old who had recovered from COVID-19. The chain uses TRBV6-5 and TRBJ2-1, with 8 bases aligning to TRBD1. Sequences were obtained from peripheral blood. In DNA form, the CDR3 reads TGTGCCAGCAGTTACTCCGGACAGGGCGCCTACAATGAGCAGTTCTTC. The encoded protein is CASSYSGQGAYNEQFF.